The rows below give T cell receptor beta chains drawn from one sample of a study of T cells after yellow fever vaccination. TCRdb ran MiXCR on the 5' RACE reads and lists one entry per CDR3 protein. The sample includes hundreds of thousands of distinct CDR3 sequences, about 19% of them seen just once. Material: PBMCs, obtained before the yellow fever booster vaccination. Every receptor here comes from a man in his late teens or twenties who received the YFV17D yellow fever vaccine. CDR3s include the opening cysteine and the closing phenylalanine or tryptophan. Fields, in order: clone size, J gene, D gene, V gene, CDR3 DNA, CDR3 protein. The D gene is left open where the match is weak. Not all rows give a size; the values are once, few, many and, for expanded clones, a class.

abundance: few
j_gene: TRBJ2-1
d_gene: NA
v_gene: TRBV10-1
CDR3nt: TGCGCCAGTGGACCCCTAGCAGGCTCGAGATACAATGAGCAGTTCTTC
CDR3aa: CASGPLAGSRYNEQFF

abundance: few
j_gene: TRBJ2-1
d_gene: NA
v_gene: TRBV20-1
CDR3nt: TGCAGTGCTATACCGGGACGGATCTATAATGAGCAGTTCTTC
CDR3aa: CSAIPGRIYNEQFF

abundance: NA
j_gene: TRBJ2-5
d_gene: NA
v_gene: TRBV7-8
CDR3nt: TGTGCCAGCCGGAGGGACACGATGCAAGAGACCCAGTACTTC
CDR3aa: CASRRDTMQETQYF

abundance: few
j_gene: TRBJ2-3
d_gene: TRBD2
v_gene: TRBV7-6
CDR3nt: TGTGCCAGCAGCCCGGGACTAGCGGGGGGATTTGGCACAGATACGCAGTATTTT
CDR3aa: CASSPGLAGGFGTDTQYF

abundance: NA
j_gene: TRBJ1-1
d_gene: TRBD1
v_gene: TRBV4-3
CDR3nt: TGCGCCAGCAGCCAAGATTGGCAGGGGGGGACTGAAGCTTTCTTT
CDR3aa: CASSQDWQGGTEAFF

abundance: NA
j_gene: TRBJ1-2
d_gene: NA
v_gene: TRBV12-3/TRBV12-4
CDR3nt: TGTGCCAGCAGTTTATTAGGAGAGGGGGGCTACACCTTC
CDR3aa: CASSLLGEGGYTF

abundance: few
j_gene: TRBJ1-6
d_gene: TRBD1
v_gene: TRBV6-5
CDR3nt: TGTGCCAGCAGTTACTTCGGGACAGGGGACTCACCCCTCCACTTT
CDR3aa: CASSYFGTGDSPLHF

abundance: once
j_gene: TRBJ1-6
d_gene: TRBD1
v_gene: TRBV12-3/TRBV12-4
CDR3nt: TGTGCCAGCGGTGGCTGGGACAGCGGACTTTCACCCCTCCACTTT
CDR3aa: CASGGWDSGLSPLHF

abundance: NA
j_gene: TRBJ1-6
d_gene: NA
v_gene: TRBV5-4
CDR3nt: TGTGCCAGCAGCATCGGAGGGGGACCATCCTATAATTCACCCCTCCACTTT
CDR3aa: CASSIGGGPSYNSPLHF

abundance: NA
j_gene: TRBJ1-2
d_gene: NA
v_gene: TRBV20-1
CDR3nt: TGCATTGCCCCAGATGACCTCGATTTTAACTATGGCTACACCTTC
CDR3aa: CIAPDDLDFNYGYTF

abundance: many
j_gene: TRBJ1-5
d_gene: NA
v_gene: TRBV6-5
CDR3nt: TGTGCCAGCAGTTACGGTTCGGGGAACAATCAGCCCCAGCATTTT
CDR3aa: CASSYGSGNNQPQHF

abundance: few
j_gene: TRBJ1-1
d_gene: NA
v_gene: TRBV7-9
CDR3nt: TGTGCCAGCAGCCTCGACGGGAGAAGAGGAGCTTTCTTT
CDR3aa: CASSLDGRRGAFF

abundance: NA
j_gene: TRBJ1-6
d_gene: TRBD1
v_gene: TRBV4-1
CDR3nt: TGCGCCAGCAGCTTCACCGGGACAGATAATTCACCCCTCCACTTT
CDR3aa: CASSFTGTDNSPLHF

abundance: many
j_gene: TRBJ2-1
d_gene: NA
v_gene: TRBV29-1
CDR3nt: TGCAGCGTTGTTGGACGCTATGAGCAGTTCTTC
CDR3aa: CSVVGRYEQFF

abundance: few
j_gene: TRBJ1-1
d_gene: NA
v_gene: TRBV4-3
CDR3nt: TGCGCCAGCAGTGAGAAACAGTTCACTGAAGCTTTCTTT
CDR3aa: CASSEKQFTEAFF

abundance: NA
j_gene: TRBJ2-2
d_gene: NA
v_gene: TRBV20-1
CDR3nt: TGCAGTGCTAGAGAGCCCGGCCCACGGGGGGAGCTGTTTTTT
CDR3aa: CSAREPGPRGELFF

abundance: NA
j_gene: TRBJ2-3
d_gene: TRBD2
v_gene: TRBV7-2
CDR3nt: TGTGCCAGCAGCGCGACTAGCGGGGGGGCAGATACGCAGTATTTT
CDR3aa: CASSATSGGADTQYF

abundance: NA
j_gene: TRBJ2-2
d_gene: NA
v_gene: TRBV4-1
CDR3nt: TGCGCCAGCAGCCAATGGGGGAGACTAGATACGAACACCGGGGAGCTGTTTTTT
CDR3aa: CASSQWGRLDTNTGELFF

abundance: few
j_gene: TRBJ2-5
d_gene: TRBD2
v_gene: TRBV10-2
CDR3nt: TGCGCCAGCAGACTAGCGGGGGATGAGACCCAGTACTTC
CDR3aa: CASRLAGDETQYF

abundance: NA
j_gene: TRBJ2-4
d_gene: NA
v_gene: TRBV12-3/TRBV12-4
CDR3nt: TGTGCCAGCAGTCTGGGGGGGGCCATTCAGTACTTC
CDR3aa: CASSLGGAIQYF

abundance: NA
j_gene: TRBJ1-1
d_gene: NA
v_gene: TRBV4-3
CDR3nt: TGCGCCAGCAGCCTGCAATTGGGCCAGAACACTGAAGCTTTCTTT
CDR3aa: CASSLQLGQNTEAFF

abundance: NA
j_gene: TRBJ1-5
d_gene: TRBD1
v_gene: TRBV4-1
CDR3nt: TGCGCCAGCAGCCAATCCGGAGACAGGGGACGACAGCCCCAGCATTTT
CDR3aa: CASSQSGDRGRQPQHF